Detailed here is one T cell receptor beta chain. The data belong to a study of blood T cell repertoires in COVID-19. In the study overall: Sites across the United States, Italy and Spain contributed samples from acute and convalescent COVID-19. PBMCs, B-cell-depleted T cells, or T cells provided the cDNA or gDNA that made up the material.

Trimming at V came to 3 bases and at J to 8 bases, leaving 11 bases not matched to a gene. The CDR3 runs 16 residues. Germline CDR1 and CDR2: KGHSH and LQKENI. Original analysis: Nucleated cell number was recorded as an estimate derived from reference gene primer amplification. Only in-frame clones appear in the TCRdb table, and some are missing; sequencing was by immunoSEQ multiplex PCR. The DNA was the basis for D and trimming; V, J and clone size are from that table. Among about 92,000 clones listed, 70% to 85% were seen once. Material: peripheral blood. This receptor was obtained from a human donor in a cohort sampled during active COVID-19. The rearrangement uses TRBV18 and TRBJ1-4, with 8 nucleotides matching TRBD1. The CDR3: CASSPGSGTGGEKLFF. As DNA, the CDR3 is TGTGCCAGCTCACCCGGTTCCGGGACAGGTGGCGAAAAACTGTTTTTT.